This T cell receptor beta chain came from a study of blood T cell repertoires in COVID-19. The CDR3 runs 15 residues. Per the germline V gene, CDR1 is SGHRS and CDR2 is YFSETQ. V shed 3 bases and J 6 bases; nucleotides not matched to a gene: 9. Seattle patients were enrolled while actively infected and followed longitudinally. This clone was seen only once. Study processing details: Reference gene primer amplification in the assay estimated nucleated cell counts. Using immunoSEQ multiplex PCR, the repertoire was profiled, and TCRdb retains in-frame clones only, with some absent. V and J calls and clone size are as listed in that table; D and trimming were resolved from the DNA. This table has some 520,000 clones, 85% to 90% appearing once.

This TCR derives from a young man with COVID-19, enrolled during active disease. Sequenced sample: peripheral blood. J is TRBJ2-5 and V is TRBV5-1; the match to TRBD2 covers 9 bases. CDR3 in DNA: TGCGCCAGCAGCTGGGAGACTAGCGGACGACAGACCCAGTACTTC. Translating gives CASSWETSGRQTQYF.